The 16 T cell receptor beta chains presented below share a single source sample, sequenced in a study of blood T cell repertoires in COVID-19. Method: immunoSEQ multiplex PCR; TCRdb's copy keeps in-frame clones and lacks some. The sample shows fewer than 300,000 clones, roughly nine tenths of them seen only once. The sequenced material came from peripheral blood. Every receptor here comes from a woman in her twenties or thirties with COVID-19, enrolled during active disease.

This clone came up many times. This CDR3 is CASSLGQGRQYF. For the CDR3, the DNA is TGTGCCAGCAGCTTAGGACAGGGAAGGCAGTACTTC. The chain couples TRBV7-9 to TRBJ2-7; 7 bases are shared with TRBD1. This CDR3 region has 12 residues. V dropped 1 base and J dropped 9; count of bases not matched to a gene: 3. Per the germline V gene, CDR1 is SEHNR and CDR2 is FQNEAQ (reference sequence).

V is TRBV7-6 and J is TRBJ2-7, with 8 positions matching TRBD2. Per germline, CDR1 SGHVS and CDR2 FNYEAQ. Losses at the gene ends were 5 bases for V and 6 bases for J; bases not matched to a gene: 12. The CDR3 covers 15 residues. This chain's CDR3 is CASSPWGSGRGEQYF. DNA for the CDR3: TGTGCCAGCAGCCCCTGGGGCAGCGGGAGAGGCGAGCAGTACTTC.

This clone was detected once. The chain employs TRBV27 and TRBJ2-2, with D unclear. The CDR3 is 13 amino acids. Germline assignment: CDR1 MNHEY and CDR2 SMNVEV (reference sequence). Trimming left V 6 bases short and J 4 bases short, with 9 bases between. CDR3 in amino acids: CASSRRSTGELFF. The CDR3 coding sequence is TGTGCCAGCAGCCGAAGGAGCACCGGGGAGCTGTTTTTT.

This clone was seen only once. The rearrangement uses TRBV5-1 and TRBJ2-5; no definite D call. The V end lost 2 bases, the J end lost 4 bases, and 9 bases lay between the germline ends. This CDR3 is built from 13 residues. Per the germline V gene, CDR1 is SGHRS and CDR2 is YFSETQ. DNA of the CDR3: TGCGCCAGCAGCTTAGAAAATAGAGAGACCCAGTACTTC. Translating gives CASSLENRETQYF.

The chain uses TRBV24-1 and TRBJ1-2, with TRBD1 as a possible D gene (6 bases). Germline V gene sequence: CDR1 KGHDR, CDR2 SFDVKD. The CDR3 is 14 residues long. Trimming shortened V by 3 bases and J by 7 bases, and 14 bases separated the two germline ends. In DNA form, the CDR3 reads TGTGCCACCAGTGATCCCCAGGGGAACACTGGCTACACCTTC. This codes for CATSDPQGNTGYTF.

The J gene is TRBJ2-1, the V gene TRBV19; a weak D match, TRBD2 (6 bases). Germline values: CDR1 LNHDA, CDR2 SQIVND (reference sequence). The CDR3 consists of 14 residues. Trimming shortened V by 4 bases and J by 7 bases, and 14 bases separated the two germline ends. The CDR3: CASSSGAGWNEQFF. The CDR3, as DNA: TGTGCCAGTAGTAGCGGGGCCGGCTGGAATGAGCAGTTCTTC.

This sequence joins TRBV24-1 and TRBJ2-1; D may be TRBD2 (6 bases). Germline V gene data show CDR1 as KGHDR and CDR2 as SFDVKD. The V and J ends lost 0 bases and 10 bases respectively, with 18 bases between them. The CDR3 is 16 amino acids. CDR3 protein: CATSDLRGSGGWEQFF. In DNA form, the CDR3 reads TGTGCCACCAGTGATTTGAGAGGTAGCGGTGGCTGGGAGCAGTTCTTC.

The chain recombines TRBV19 with TRBJ2-1, with TRBD1 as a possible D gene (5 bases). The CDR3 spans 13 residues. Trimming removed 7 bases from V and 0 bases from J, with 7 bases in between. Germline-derived CDR1 and CDR2 are LNHDA and SQIVND (reference sequence). Here the CDR3 DNA reads TGTGCCAGTAAGGGGAACTCCTACAATGAGCAGTTCTTC. Its protein is CASKGNSYNEQFF.

V gene TRBV27 combines with J gene TRBJ2-4; 8 bases match TRBD2. Germline V lookup: CDR1 MNHEY, CDR2 SMNVEV (reference sequence). The CDR3 spans 15 residues. The J segment lost 2 bases and the V segment lost 7 bases, leaving 7 bases of the junction unmatched. The CDR3 reads CASTLSGSTKNIQYF. DNA of the CDR3: TGTGCCAGCACTCTAAGCGGGAGTACCAAAAACATTCAGTACTTC.

The chain has TRBV23-1 and TRBJ1-1; maybe TRBD1 (6 bases). TRBV23-1 qualifies as an ORF whose function is uncertain. Between the trimmed V and J ends, which lost 2 bases and 1 base, there was a span of 11 bases. This CDR3 contains 15 residues. CDR3 loop: CASSQHGQRNTEAFF. The CDR3 region has the DNA TGCGCCAGCAGTCAACATGGACAGAGGAACACTGAAGCTTTCTTT.

The V gene is TRBV7-8, the J gene TRBJ1-6; 8 nucleotides match TRBD1. Germline V gives CDR1 SGHVS, CDR2 FQNEAQ. V was pared by 3 bases and J by 10 bases, with 5 bases of the junction left unmatched. The CDR3 is 14 amino acids. In DNA form, the CDR3 reads TGTGCCAGCAGCTTCGACAGGGGAGGGTCACCCCTCCACTTT. It yields the protein CASSFDRGGSPLHF.

The J gene is TRBJ1-1, the V gene TRBV19, with 8 bases fitting TRBD1. After removal of 5 bases from V and 3 bases from J, the junction contained 5 bases not matched to a gene. CDR3 length: 14 residues. In germline, CDR1 is LNHDA, CDR2 SQIVND (reference sequence). The CDR3 sequence is CASSVGQGHTEAFF. The CDR3 DNA reads TGTGCCAGTAGTGTAGGACAGGGACACACTGAAGCTTTCTTT.

This rearrangement joins TRBV12-5 to TRBJ1-5, with D possibly being TRBD1 (6 bases). V was trimmed by 2 bases and J by 0 bases, leaving 11 bases between them. Germline lookup yields CDR1 LGHNT and CDR2 FRNRAP. The CDR3 is made up of 16 amino acids. The DNA for the CDR3 is TGTGCTAGTGGTTTGCCCCAGGGGAATAGCAATCAGCCCCAGCATTTT. It codes for CASGLPQGNSNQPQHF.

The V gene is TRBV29-1, the J gene TRBJ1-1, with a tentative D call TRBD1 (6 bases). There are 14 residues in the CDR3. The V end was cut by 8 bases, the J end by 4 bases, with 20 bases between. Germline loops: CDR1 SQVTM, CDR2 ANQGSEA. The CDR3 spells CSSFNRRGSTEAFF. The CDR3, as DNA: TGCAGCTCTTTCAATCGCAGGGGAAGCACTGAAGCTTTCTTT.

The CDR3 reads CASSPRGNNEKLFF. CDR3 sequence (DNA): TGTGCCAGCTCACCAAGAGGGAATAATGAAAAACTGTTTTTT. The chain is built from TRBV18 and TRBJ1-4; D is undetermined. The V end lost 2 bases, the J end lost 4 bases, and 8 bases lay between the germline ends. Germline values: CDR1 KGHSH, CDR2 LQKENI. The CDR3 is made up of 14 amino acids.

V usage is TRBV3-1 (or the pseudogene TRBV3-2) and J usage is TRBJ2-7; 8 positions match TRBD2. There are 14 residues in the CDR3. Germline V CDR1 and CDR2: LGHDT, YNNKEL (reference sequence). V was clipped by 4 bases and J by 3 bases; unmatched bases: 5. CDR3 protein: CASSPPGLDYEQYF. The CDR3 bases are TGTGCCAGCAGCCCTCCGGGACTAGACTACGAGCAGTACTTC.